Listed below are T cell receptor beta chains from one sample, sequenced in a study of OX40 agonist ivuxolimab in advanced cancers. Only in-frame clones appear in the TCRdb table, and some are missing; sequencing was by immunoSEQ multiplex PCR. The data contain roughly 80,000 clones, over 75% of them seen just once; the ten biggest clones take up around 0.6%. The sample was CD4+ or CD8+ T cells sorted from blood, taken in a trial of the OX40 agonist ivuxolimab. The receptors originated from an adult with an advanced solid tumor such as melanoma, head and neck, liver or kidney cancer. Both conserved end residues are part of each CDR3. D genes are given only for firm matches. Part of the rows lack a size; the others show once, few, many or a class for expanded clones.

TRBV7-8	TRBJ1-6	.	.	TGTGCCAGCAGCCCGACGAACTCCTATAATTCACCCCTCCACTTT	CASSPTNSYNSPLHF
TRBV2	TRBJ2-5	.	.	TGTGCCAGCAGTGAATCGTGGCTGGTCGCGGGGAAAGAGACCCAGTACTTC	CASSESWLVAGKETQYF
TRBV7-2	TRBJ2-2	.	.	TGTGCCAGCAGCCTCACCCCCGGCGGGGCGGAGCTGTTTTTT	CASSLTPGGAELFF
TRBV7-3	TRBJ2-1	TRBD2	.	TGTGCCAGCAGCCCCAGACTAGCGGGGGGGTTCAATGAGCAGTTCTTC	CASSPRLAGGFNEQFF
TRBV6-5	TRBJ2-1	TRBD2	.	TGTGCCAGCAGCCGGACTAGCGCGACCTACAATGAGCAGTTCTTC	CASSRTSATYNEQFF
TRBV6-1	TRBJ1-6	.	.	TGTGCCAGCAGTGAAATCGGGCAGGGAATGGGTTCACCCCTCCACTTT	CASSEIGQGMGSPLHF
TRBV10-1	TRBJ2-2	TRBD2	.	TGCGCCAGCAGTGAGTGGACTAGCCCCGGGGAGCTGTTTTTT	CASSEWTSPGELFF
TRBV29-1	TRBJ1-4	.	once	TGCAGCGTTTCCTCAGGGAGGGGGGAACTGTTTTTT	CSVSSGRGELFF
TRBV2	TRBJ2-6	.	once	TGTGCCAGCAGGGGAGGGACAGCGAACTCTGGGGCCAACGTCCTGACTTTC	CASRGGTANSGANVLTF
TRBV25-1	TRBJ1-2	.	.	TGTGCCAGCAGTGAGCCTGGCCCCGGGGGGCATGGCTACACCTTC	CASSEPGPGGHGYTF
TRBV5-6	TRBJ2-3	TRBD1	.	TGTGCCAGCAGTCAGCGGACAGGGGTAACTACAGATACGCAGTATTTT	CASSQRTGVTTDTQYF
TRBV19	TRBJ2-3	.	.	TGTGCCAGTACCCCCCGTTTAGGACAAGGAGCTAGCACAGATACGCAGTATTTT	CASTPRLGQGASTDTQYF
TRBV5-6	TRBJ1-6	TRBD1	once	TGTGCCAGCAGCTTGCCGGGACAGGGAAGCTCACCCCTCCACTTT	CASSLPGQGSSPLHF
TRBV5-1	TRBJ1-4	.	.	TGCGCCAGCAGCGCCGGACAGCCGCGCGAAAAACTGTTTTTT	CASSAGQPREKLFF
TRBV7-6	TRBJ1-3	.	.	TGTGCCAGCAGCTTAGTCGGTCCGGGGTCCACCATATATTTT	CASSLVGPGSTIYF
TRBV6-5	TRBJ2-7	TRBD1	.	TGTGCCAGCAGGCGGGACAGGGGAAACTCCTACGAGCAGTACTTC	CASRRDRGNSYEQYF
TRBV7-3	TRBJ2-3	.	.	TGTGCCAGCAGCTTATGGCCCCCCGATACGCAGTATTTT	CASSLWPPDTQYF
TRBV7-2	TRBJ2-5	.	.	TGTGCCAGCAGCTTCCAGGGGGGGGAAGGAGAGACCCAGTACTTC	CASSFQGGEGETQYF
TRBV30	TRBJ1-4	.	.	TGTGCCTGGAGTGGTGACCTAGACGAAAAACTGTTTTTT	CAWSGDLDEKLFF
TRBV5-1	TRBJ2-1	TRBD2	.	TGCGCCAGCAGCGTTAGGGTAGCGGGGGTTTACAATGAGCAGTTCTTC	CASSVRVAGVYNEQFF
TRBV2	TRBJ2-2	.	.	TGTGCCAGCACCCCCGGGTCCTCTGGAAGAGCCGGGGAGCTGTTTTTT	CASTPGSSGRAGELFF
TRBV19	TRBJ2-7	TRBD1	.	TGTGCCAGTAGCGGACAGGGCTACTACGAGCAGTACTTC	CASSGQGYYEQYF
TRBV14	TRBJ2-3	TRBD2	few	TGTGCCAGCAGCCAGACTAGCGGGGGCACAGATACGCAGTATTTT	CASSQTSGGTDTQYF
TRBV6-1	TRBJ1-6	TRBD1	.	TGTGCCAGCAGTGAAATTACAGGGGCTACCGGGTCACCCCTCCACTTT	CASSEITGATGSPLHF
TRBV30	TRBJ2-2	.	.	TGTGCCTGGCAGGACTTTTTCAACACCGGGGAGCTGTTTTTT	CAWQDFFNTGELFF
TRBV7-9	TRBJ1-2	.	.	TGTGCCAGCAGCCCTTCGACAGGCCCCTCCGATGGCTACACCTTC	CASSPSTGPSDGYTF
TRBV6-1	TRBJ2-7	TRBD1	.	TGTGCCAGCAGTGACCCGGGACAGGGAATGATCGAGCAGTACTTC	CASSDPGQGMIEQYF
TRBV7-9	TRBJ2-7	.	.	TGTGCCAGCAGCTTACGTGACAGGGAGGTAGAGCCCGCGCAGTACTTC	CASSLRDREVEPAQYF
TRBV12-5	TRBJ1-5	.	.	TGTGCTAGTGGTTTGGGCCTTAATCAGCCCCAGCATTTT	CASGLGLNQPQHF
TRBV15	TRBJ1-4	.	.	TGTGCCACCAGCAGGGACCGGGGTGCAACTAATGAAAAACTGTTTTTT	CATSRDRGATNEKLFF
TRBV5-1	TRBJ1-5	TRBD1	.	TGCGCCAGCAGCCCATCGGACAGGGGGGATAGCAATCAGCCCCAGCATTTT	CASSPSDRGDSNQPQHF
TRBV27	TRBJ1-1	.	.	TGTGCCAGCAGTTTATACGGGGATACTGAAGCTTTCTTT	CASSLYGDTEAFF
TRBV27	TRBJ2-1	.	.	TGTGCCAGCAGTTCAGGGATAGGGGCCTACAATGAGCAGTTCTTC	CASSSGIGAYNEQFF
TRBV19	TRBJ1-2	TRBD1	few	TGTGCCAGCCGGGACAGGGGTACTAACTATGGCTACACCTTC	CASRDRGTNYGYTF
TRBV6-1	TRBJ2-7	TRBD1	.	TGTGCCAGCAGTCCTAAGCCGGGACAGGGATACGAGCAGTACTTC	CASSPKPGQGYEQYF
TRBV7-8	TRBJ2-2	.	.	TGTGCCAGCAGCTTAGTTCGTCCCCCTTCCGGGGAGCTGTTTTTT	CASSLVRPPSGELFF
TRBV27	TRBJ2-1	.	.	TGTGCCAGCAGTTTTAGGGTCGGTCATGAGCAGTTCTTC	CASSFRVGHEQFF
TRBV6-1	TRBJ1-1	TRBD1	.	TGTGCCAGCAGTGAAATGGACAGGGGAACTGAAGCTTTCTTT	CASSEMDRGTEAFF
TRBV10-3	TRBJ1-3	.	.	TGTGCCATCAGTGGGGGCACCAGCTCTGGAAACACCATATATTTT	CAISGGTSSGNTIYF
TRBV5-1	TRBJ2-2	.	.	TGCGCCAGCAGCGGGACCCCGGGAGGGGAGCTGTTTTTT	CASSGTPGGELFF
TRBV7-3	TRBJ2-5	.	few	TGTGCCAGCAGCTTGTTCGAGAAAGAGACCCAGTACTTC	CASSLFEKETQYF
TRBV7-9	TRBJ2-7	.	.	TGTGCCAGCAGCTTTGGGGGTTCCTACGAGCAGTACTTC	CASSFGGSYEQYF
TRBV2	TRBJ1-1	.	.	TGTGCCAGCACCCCAAGGGGGGAGAGCACTGAAGCTTTCTTT	CASTPRGESTEAFF
TRBV7-2	TRBJ2-1	TRBD1	.	TGTGCCAGCAGCTTAAGGGCAGGGGGCAACTACAATGAGCAGTTCTTC	CASSLRAGGNYNEQFF
TRBV6-5	TRBJ1-6	TRBD1	.	TGTGCCAGCAGTTACGACAGACAGGGAGGCAATTCACCCCTCCACTTT	CASSYDRQGGNSPLHF
TRBV7-9	TRBJ2-5	TRBD2	.	TGTGCCAGCAGCCCCGGGAGGGGGACTATCCAAGAGACCCAGTACTTC	CASSPGRGTIQETQYF
TRBV2	TRBJ2-5	.	.	TGTGCCAGCAAAGAGCGACAGGGAGGGGAGACCCAGTACTTC	CASKERQGGETQYF
TRBV19	TRBJ1-1	.	.	TGTGCCAGTAGTCTACAGTCATCTACGAACACTGAAGCTTTCTTT	CASSLQSSTNTEAFF
TRBV27	TRBJ2-1	.	.	TGTGCCAGCAGTTTAAGGTTATCGAGGGATGAGCAGTTCTTC	CASSLRLSRDEQFF
TRBV18	TRBJ1-5	TRBD1	.	TGTGCCAGCTCACCACAGGGGACAGGGGGCTATCAGCCCCAGCATTTT	CASSPQGTGGYQPQHF
TRBV6-1	TRBJ2-3	TRBD1	.	TGTGCCAGCAGTTGGACAGGATTTAGCACAGATACGCAGTATTTT	CASSWTGFSTDTQYF
TRBV5-3	TRBJ2-5	TRBD2	.	TGTGCCAGAAGCTTGGTAGGCGGGAGGCAAGAGACCCAGTACTTC	CARSLVGGRQETQYF
TRBV4-3	TRBJ1-6	.	.	TGCGCCAGCAGCCAAGACTGGACAGTTAATTCACCCCTCCACTTT	CASSQDWTVNSPLHF
TRBV19	TRBJ1-1	.	.	TGTGCCAGTAGTACTCGACAGGACTCTGAAGCTTTCTTT	CASSTRQDSEAFF
TRBV6-6	TRBJ2-3	.	.	TGTGCCAGTGGGTCGGCAGGGGCAGATACGCAGTATTTT	CASGSAGADTQYF
TRBV30	TRBJ1-5	TRBD1	.	TGTGCCTGGAGTCGAGGACAGGGAAGCAATCAGCCCCAGCATTTT	CAWSRGQGSNQPQHF
TRBV19	TRBJ2-7	TRBD1	.	TGTGCCAGTAGTCCCCGACAGGGGGTTCTGCCCTACGAGCAGTACTTC	CASSPRQGVLPYEQYF
TRBV29-1	TRBJ1-5	.	.	TGCAGCGTTGAAGAACCCAATCAGCCCCAGCATTTT	CSVEEPNQPQHF
TRBV5-6	TRBJ1-2	TRBD1	.	TGTGCCAGCAGCGTGGACAGGGGCCCCAACTATGGCTACACCTTC	CASSVDRGPNYGYTF